The 13 T cell receptor beta chains presented below share a single source sample, sequenced in a study of kidney transplant recipient with SARS-CoV-2 infection. In TCRdb, the reads were re-called with MiXCR into one record per CDR3 protein. The data contain roughly 250,000 distinct CDR3 sequences, about 28% of them singletons. This specimen was a blood sample, taken at baseline and between days 110 and 120 from a kidney transplant recipient. All receptors derive from a male patient between 25 and 39 years old who had COVID-19 and was a kidney transplant recipient. These T cells may partly come from the graft donor.

Comments on this clonotype: Given a much more abundant clone one base away, this may be a read error. V and J are TRBV19 and TRBJ1-2, with no clear D. Germline CDR1 LNHDA, CDR2 SQIVND (reference sequence). The CDR3 length is 17 residues. CDR3 loop: CACSLTTTNRKTYGYTF. The CDR3, as DNA: TGTGCCTGTAGTCTCACAACGACAAATCGAAAGACCTATGGCTACACCTTC.

This clonotype was counted ten times or more. V gene TRBV5-1 combines with J gene TRBJ1-2, with D unresolved. The V and J ends lost 6 bases and 4 bases respectively, with 22 bases between them. Germline values: CDR1 SGHRS, CDR2 YFSETQ. This CDR3 region has 16 residues. CDR3 bases: TGCGCCAGCATGATCAGATCGGTTCGAAAGACCTATGGCTACACCTTC. It specifies CASMIRSVRKTYGYTF. Supplemented by reference TRBV5-1 and TRBJ1-2, the full variable domain reads KAGVTQTPRYLIKTRGQQVTLSCSPISGHRSVSWYQQTPGQGLQFLFEYFSETQRNKGNFPGRFSGRQFSNSRSEMNVSTLELGDSALYLCASMIRSVRKTYGYTFGSGTRLTVV.

A note on this clonotype: A far larger clone is one nucleotide away, so this likely arose from a read error. The V call is TRBV7-4, the J call TRBJ2-3; 7 positions match TRBD1. Germline CDR1 and CDR2: SGHVT and SQSDAQ. The CDR3 extends over 16 amino acids. The CDR3, as DNA: TGTGCCAGCAGCCCTACGGGACAGTCCCTATCCTACGAGCAGTGCTTC. It yields the protein CASSPTGQSLSYEQCF.

This clonotype was detected many times. The chain has TRBV20-1 and TRBJ2-7; D is uncertain. The CDR3 has 14 amino acids. Trimming took off 3 bases at V and 1 base at J, with 13 bases between the two ends. CDR1 and CDR2 (germline): DFQATT, SNEGSKA (reference sequence). The CDR3 here is CSASPSQRSYEQYF. The CDR3 DNA reads TGCAGTGCTAGCCCCTCCCAGCGTTCCTACGAGCAGTACTTC.

This clonotype has a handful of counts. The CDR3: CSARFWDSNQPQHF. Here the CDR3 DNA reads TGCAGTGCTAGATTTTGGGATAGCAATCAGCCCCAGCATTTT. J is TRBJ1-5 and V is TRBV20-1; no definite D call. CDR1 and CDR2 from the germline V gene are DFQATT and SNEGSKA (reference sequence). V was pared by 2 bases and J by 0 bases, with 8 bases between. The CDR3 runs 14 residues.

This clonotype was counted at least ten times. This chain connects TRBV5-4 to TRBJ1-1; 7 nucleotides agree with TRBD1. V was clipped by 4 bases and J by 1 base; unmatched bases: 4. Per germline, CDR1 SGHNT and CDR2 YYREEE (reference sequence). The CDR3 length is 14 residues. CDR3 sequence reads: CASSPGQANTEAFF. The CDR3 DNA is TGTGCCAGCAGCCCTGGACAGGCGAACACTGAAGCTTTCTTT. The variable domain in full, completed from reference TRBV5-4 and TRBJ1-1, reads ETGVTQSPTHLIKTRGQQVTLRCSSQSGHNTVSWYQQALGQGPQFIFQYYREEENGRGNFPPRFSGLQFPNYSSELNVNALELDDSALYLCASSPGQANTEAFFGQGTRLTVV.

This clonotype was detected many times. The rearrangement uses TRBV30 and TRBJ1-6; no clear D. Germline loops: CDR1 GTSNPN, CDR2 SVGIG (reference sequence). The germline V and J ends were trimmed by 4 bases and 7 bases, with 11 bases remaining between them. The CDR3 sequence is 13 residues long. CDR3 residues: CAWNRQNNSPLHF. CDR3 sequence (DNA): TGTGCCTGGAACCGACAAAACAATTCACCCCTCCACTTT.

This clonotype was seen many times. The rearrangement links TRBV2 to TRBJ2-2; 10 bases match TRBD1. CDR1 and CDR2 (germline): SNHLY, FYNNEI. V dropped 6 bases and J dropped 2; count of bases not matched to a gene: 3. This CDR3 contains 15 residues. CDR3 loop: CASSWDRGNTGELFF. CDR3 DNA sequence: TGTGCCAGCAGCTGGGACAGGGGTAACACCGGGGAGCTGTTTTTT.

This clonotype was observed many times. V and J are TRBV24-1 and TRBJ1-1; no clear D gene. V lost 6 bases to trimming and J lost 1 base, with 5 bases between them. Germline loops: CDR1 KGHDR, CDR2 SFDVKD. The CDR3 has 12 amino acids. The CDR3 here is CATSSGNTEAFF. CDR3 in DNA: TGTGCCACCAGTTCTGGGAACACTGAAGCTTTCTTT.

This clonotype was seen ten or more times. The chain combines TRBV19 with TRBJ1-2; D might be TRBD1 (6 bases). This CDR3 is built from 17 residues. Trimming took off 5 bases at V and 4 bases at J, with 23 bases between the two ends. CDR1 is LNHDA, CDR2 SQIVND, per germline (reference sequence). The CDR3 coding sequence is TGTGCCAGTAGTGCTTTGGGGACAAATCGAAAGACCTATGGCTACACCTTC. Translating it yields CASSALGTNRKTYGYTF.

Ten or more counts support this clonotype. The V call is TRBV3-1, the J call TRBJ1-2; D not resolved. The germline gives CDR1 LGHDT, CDR2 YNNKEL (reference sequence). Trimming took 5 bases from V and 4 from J, leaving 23 bases between them. This CDR3 is built from 17 residues. CDR3 in DNA: TGTGCCAGCAGCGAAACGAGCACCCTTCGAAAGACCTATGGCTACACCTTC. Translating it yields CASSETSTLRKTYGYTF.

Notes on this clonotype: Possible read error: a much larger clone is one base away. The chain employs TRBV27 and TRBJ1-6; 9 bases line up with TRBD1. CDR1 is MNHEY, CDR2 SMNVEV, per germline (reference sequence). The length of the CDR3 is 15 residues. The CDR3: CASSRATGGNSPPHF. The CDR3 DNA reads as TGTGCCAGCAGTCGAGCGACAGGGGGGAATTCACCCCCCCACTTT.

On this clonotype: A read error is possible here, since a much larger clone lies one base away. The CDR3 is CASTSLAGGEEAQYF. In DNA form, the CDR3 reads TGTGCCAGCACCTCTCTAGCGGGAGGGGAAGAGGCCCAGTACTTC. The rearrangement joins TRBV12-3 or TRBV12-4 to TRBJ2-5, with 12 bases that match TRBD2. The CDR3 has 15 residues.